The clone carrying this T cell receptor beta chain came up many times. Its antigen is unknown. This entry belongs to a study of early T cells in non-severe SARS-CoV-2 infection. Study summary: Sequencing targeted bulk RNA from unsorted whole blood, leaving chains unpaired.

TCRdb reprocessed the 5' RACE reads via MiXCR and lists one record per CDR3 protein. The sample gives about 77,000 distinct CDR3 sequences, more than 10% of which show up once; 15% to 19% is in the top ten. Findings and limits, study-wide: Anti-spike CD8 responses were favored in VDJdb matching, and private and CD4 specificities were missed.

The V end lost 0 bases, the J end lost 5 bases, and 5 bases lay between the germline ends. The CDR3 is 13 amino acids. Germline CDR1 is MGHRA and CDR2 is YSYEKL. This rearrangement joins TRBV4-1 to TRBJ1-5; D remains ambiguous. The sample here was whole blood, taken at baseline. The clonotype comes from an adult who was a healthcare worker with PCR-confirmed SARS-CoV-2 infection or an uninfected control (not recorded which). The donor label of this sample is uncertain. CDR3 nucleotide sequence: TGCGCCAGCAGCCAAGATACGTATCAGCCCCAGCATTTT. This codes for CASSQDTYQPQHF.